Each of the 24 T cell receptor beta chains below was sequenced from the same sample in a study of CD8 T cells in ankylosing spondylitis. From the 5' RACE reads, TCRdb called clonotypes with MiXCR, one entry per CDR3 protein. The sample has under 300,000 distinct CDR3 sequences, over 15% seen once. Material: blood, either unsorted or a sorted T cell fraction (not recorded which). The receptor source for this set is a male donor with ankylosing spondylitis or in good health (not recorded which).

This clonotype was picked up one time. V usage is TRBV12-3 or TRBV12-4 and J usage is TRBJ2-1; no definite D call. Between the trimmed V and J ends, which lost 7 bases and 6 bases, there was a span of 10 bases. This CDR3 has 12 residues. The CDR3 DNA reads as TGTGCCAGCACTTCACTTAGCAATGAGCAGTTCTTC. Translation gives CASTSLSNEQFF.

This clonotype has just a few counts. The CDR3 region is CASSQGVAIQHSPLHF. The CDR3 region has the DNA TGCGCCAGCAGCCAAGGGGTTGCGATACAACATTCACCCCTCCACTTT. This chain uses TRBV4-1 with TRBJ1-6; D is unresolved. The CDR3 is made up of 16 amino acids. V shed 1 base and J shed 8 bases, with 15 bases lying between them. Germline V CDR1 and CDR2: MGHRA, YSYEKL.

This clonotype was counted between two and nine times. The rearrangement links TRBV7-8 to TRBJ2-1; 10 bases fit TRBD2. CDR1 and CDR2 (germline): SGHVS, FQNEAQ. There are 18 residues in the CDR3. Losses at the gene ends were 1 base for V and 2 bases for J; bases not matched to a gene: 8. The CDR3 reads CASSLGVAGGPPYNEQFF. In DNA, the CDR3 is TGTGCCAGCAGCTTAGGGGTAGCGGGGGGCCCCCCCTACAATGAGCAGTTCTTC.

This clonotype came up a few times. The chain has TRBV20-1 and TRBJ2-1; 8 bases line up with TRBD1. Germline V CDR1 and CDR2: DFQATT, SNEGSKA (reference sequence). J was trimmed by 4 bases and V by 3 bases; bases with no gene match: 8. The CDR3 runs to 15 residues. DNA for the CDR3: TGCAGTGCTAGCCCTGGACAGGGAAATTACAATGAGCAGTTCTTC. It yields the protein CSASPGQGNYNEQFF.

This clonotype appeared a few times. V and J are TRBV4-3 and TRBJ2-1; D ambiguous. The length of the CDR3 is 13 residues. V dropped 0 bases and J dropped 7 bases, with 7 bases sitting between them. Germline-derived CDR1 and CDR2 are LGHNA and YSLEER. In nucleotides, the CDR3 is TGCGCCAGCAGCCAAGATTTGGGGAATGAGCAGTTCTTC. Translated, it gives CASSQDLGNEQFF.

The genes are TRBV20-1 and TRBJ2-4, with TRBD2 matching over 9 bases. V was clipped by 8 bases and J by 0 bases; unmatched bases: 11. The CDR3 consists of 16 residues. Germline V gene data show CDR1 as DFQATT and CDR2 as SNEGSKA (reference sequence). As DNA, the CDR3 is TGCAGTACCGCCCGACTAGCGGAGGGAGCCAAAAACATTCAGTACTTC. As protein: CSTARLAEGAKNIQYF.

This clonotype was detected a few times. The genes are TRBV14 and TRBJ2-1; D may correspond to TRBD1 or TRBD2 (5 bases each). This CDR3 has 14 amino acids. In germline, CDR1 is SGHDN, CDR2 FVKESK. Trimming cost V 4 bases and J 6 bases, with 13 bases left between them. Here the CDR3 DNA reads TGTGCCAGCAGCCGCTTCCCGGGGCCCAATGAGCAGTTCTTC. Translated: CASSRFPGPNEQFF.

The CDR3 nucleotides are TGTGCCAGCAGCGTTTATGTGGTCGGGACAAGCGCGAACACCGGGGAGCTGTTTTTT. Translating gives CASSVYVVGTSANTGELFF. The chain couples TRBV9 to TRBJ2-2, with D possibly being TRBD1 (6 bases). Germline V gene sequence: CDR1 SGDLS, CDR2 YYNGEE. This CDR3 is built from 19 residues. V shed 2 bases and J shed 0 bases, with 20 bases lying between them.

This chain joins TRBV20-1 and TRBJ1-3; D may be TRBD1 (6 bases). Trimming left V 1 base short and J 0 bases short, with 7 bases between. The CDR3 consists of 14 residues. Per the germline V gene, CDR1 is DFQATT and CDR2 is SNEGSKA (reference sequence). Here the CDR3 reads CSARGTDSGNTIYF. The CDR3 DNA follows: TGCAGTGCTAGAGGGACAGACTCTGGAAACACCATATATTTT.

The CDR3 DNA follows: TGCGCCAGCAGCTTGGTCGGGGGTAGTCTAAACAATGAGCAGTTCTTC. This encodes CASSLVGGSLNNEQFF. The rearrangement joins TRBV5-1 to TRBJ2-1; D is perhaps TRBD2 (6 bases). Deletions cut 0 bases from V and 5 bases from J, with 15 bases between. This CDR3 comprises 16 residues. In germline, CDR1 is SGHRS, CDR2 YFSETQ.

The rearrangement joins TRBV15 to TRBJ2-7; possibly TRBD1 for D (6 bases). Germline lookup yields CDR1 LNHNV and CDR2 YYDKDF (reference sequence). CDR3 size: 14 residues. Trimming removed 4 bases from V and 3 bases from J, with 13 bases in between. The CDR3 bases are TGTGCCACCAGCACTCCGGGACACCTCTACGAGCAGTACTTC. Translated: CATSTPGHLYEQYF. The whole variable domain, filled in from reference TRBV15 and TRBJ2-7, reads DAMVIQNPRYQVTQFGKPVTLSCSQTLNHNVMYWYQQKSSQAPKLLFHYYDKDFNNEADTPDNFQSRRPNTSFCFLDIRSPGLGDTAMYLCATSTPGHLYEQYFGPGTRLTVT.

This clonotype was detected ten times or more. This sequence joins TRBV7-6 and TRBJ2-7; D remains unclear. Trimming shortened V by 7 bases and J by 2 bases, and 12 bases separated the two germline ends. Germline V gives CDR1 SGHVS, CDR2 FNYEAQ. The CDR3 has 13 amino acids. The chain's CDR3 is CASTLQGTYEQYF. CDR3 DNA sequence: TGTGCCAGCACCCTTCAAGGGACCTACGAGCAGTACTTC.

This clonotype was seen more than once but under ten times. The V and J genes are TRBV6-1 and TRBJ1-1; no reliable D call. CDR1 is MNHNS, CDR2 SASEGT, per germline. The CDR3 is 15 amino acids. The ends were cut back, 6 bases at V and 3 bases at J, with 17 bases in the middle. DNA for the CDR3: TGTGCCAGCAGCCTCCGGTCTATGGCGGACACTGAAGCTTTCTTT. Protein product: CASSLRSMADTEAFF.

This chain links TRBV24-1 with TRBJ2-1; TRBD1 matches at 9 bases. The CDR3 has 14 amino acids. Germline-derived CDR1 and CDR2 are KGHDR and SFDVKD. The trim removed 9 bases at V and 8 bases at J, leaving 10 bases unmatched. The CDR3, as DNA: TGTGCCACCCAACAGGGGGCCCACAACGATGAGCAGTTCTTC. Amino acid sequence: CATQQGAHNDEQFF.

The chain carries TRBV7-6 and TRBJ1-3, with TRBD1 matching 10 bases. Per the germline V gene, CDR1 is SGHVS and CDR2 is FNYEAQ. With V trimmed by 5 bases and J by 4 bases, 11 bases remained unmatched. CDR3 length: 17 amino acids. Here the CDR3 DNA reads TGTGCCAGCAGCCTAGGGACAGGGGTAATCTCCGGAAACACCATATATTTT. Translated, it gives CASSLGTGVISGNTIYF.

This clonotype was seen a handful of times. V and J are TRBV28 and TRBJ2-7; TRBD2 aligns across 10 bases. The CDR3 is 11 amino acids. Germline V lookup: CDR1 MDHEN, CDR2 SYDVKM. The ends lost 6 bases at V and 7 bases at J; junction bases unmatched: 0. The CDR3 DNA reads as TGTGCCAGCAGGACTAGCGGGGAGCAGTACTTC. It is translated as CASRTSGEQYF. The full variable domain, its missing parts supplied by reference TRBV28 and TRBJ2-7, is DVKVTQSSRYLVKRTGEKVFLECVQDMDHENMFWYRQDPGLGLRLIYFSYDVKMKEKGDIPEGYSVSREKKERFSLILESASTNQTSMYLCASRTSGEQYFGPGTRLTVT.

This chain's CDR3 is CASSFVLAGARGPYNEQFF. As DNA, the CDR3 is TGTGCCAGCAGTTTCGTCCTAGCGGGAGCCCGTGGCCCCTACAATGAGCAGTTCTTC. V usage is TRBV27 and J usage is TRBJ2-1, with 10 bases matching TRBD2. Germline V gene lookup returns CDR1 MNHEY and CDR2 SMNVEV (reference sequence). The CDR3 extends over 19 amino acids. With V trimmed by 3 bases and J by 2 bases, 13 bases remained unmatched.

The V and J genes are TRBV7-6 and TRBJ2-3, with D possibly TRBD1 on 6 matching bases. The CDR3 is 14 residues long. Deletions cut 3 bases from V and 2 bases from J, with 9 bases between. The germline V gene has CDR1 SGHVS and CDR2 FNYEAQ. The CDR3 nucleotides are TGTGCCAGCAGCTTGGACAGTTACACAGATACGCAGTATTTT. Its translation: CASSLDSYTDTQYF.

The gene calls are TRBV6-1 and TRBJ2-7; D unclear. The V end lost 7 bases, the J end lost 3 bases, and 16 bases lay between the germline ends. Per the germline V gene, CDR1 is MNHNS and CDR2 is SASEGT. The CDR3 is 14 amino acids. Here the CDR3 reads CASTERVPVYEQYF. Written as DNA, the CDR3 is TGTGCCAGCACCGAACGGGTCCCAGTCTACGAGCAGTACTTC.

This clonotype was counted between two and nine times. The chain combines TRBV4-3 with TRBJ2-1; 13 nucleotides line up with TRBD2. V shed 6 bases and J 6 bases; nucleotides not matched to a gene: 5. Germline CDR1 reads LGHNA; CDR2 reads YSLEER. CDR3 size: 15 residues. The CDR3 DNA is TGCGCCAGCAGGTTCGGGACTAGCGGGATCAATGAGCAGTTCTTC. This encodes CASRFGTSGINEQFF.

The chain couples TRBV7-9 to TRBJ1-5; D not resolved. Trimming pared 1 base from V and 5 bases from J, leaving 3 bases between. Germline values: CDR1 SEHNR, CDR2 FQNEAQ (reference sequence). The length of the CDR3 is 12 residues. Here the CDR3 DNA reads TGTGCCAGCAGCTTAGTGGATCAGCCCCAGCATTTT. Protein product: CASSLVDQPQHF.

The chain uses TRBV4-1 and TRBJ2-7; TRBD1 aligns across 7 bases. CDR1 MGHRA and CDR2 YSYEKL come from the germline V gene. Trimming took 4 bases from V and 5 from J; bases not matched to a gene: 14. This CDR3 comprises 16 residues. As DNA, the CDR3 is TGCGCCAGCAGCCCGACAGGGCATCCTAGTAAGGACGAGCAGTACTTC. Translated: CASSPTGHPSKDEQYF.

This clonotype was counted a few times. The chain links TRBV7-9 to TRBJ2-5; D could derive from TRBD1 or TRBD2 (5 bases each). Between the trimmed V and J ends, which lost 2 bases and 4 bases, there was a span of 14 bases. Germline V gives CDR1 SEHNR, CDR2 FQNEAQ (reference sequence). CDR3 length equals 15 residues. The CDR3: CASSLSSSGGETQYF. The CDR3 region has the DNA TGTGCCAGCAGCTTAAGCTCCTCTGGGGGAGAGACCCAGTACTTC.

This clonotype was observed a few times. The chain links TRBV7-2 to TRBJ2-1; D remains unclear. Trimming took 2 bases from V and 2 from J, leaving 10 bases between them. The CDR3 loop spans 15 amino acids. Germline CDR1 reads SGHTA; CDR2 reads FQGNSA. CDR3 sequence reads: CASSLSQETYNEQFF. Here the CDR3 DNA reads TGTGCCAGCAGCTTATCGCAGGAAACCTACAATGAGCAGTTCTTC.